The 29 T cell receptor beta chains reported below all come from one sample, sequenced in a study of blood T cell repertoires in COVID-19. Data came from immunoSEQ multiplex PCR; TCRdb stores just in-frame clones and leaves some out. This repertoire shows some 350,000 clones, over 75% found once; its top ten account for 2.5% to 3.5%. Input material: PBMCs or T cells enriched from blood (not recorded which). These receptors were collected from a woman younger than 45 who had recovered from COVID-19.

This clone showed up just a few times. The V call is TRBV5-1, the J call TRBJ1-2, with a tentative D call TRBD1 (6 bases). This CDR3 contains 16 residues. V dropped 0 bases and J dropped 0 bases, with 12 bases sitting between them. The germline CDR1 and CDR2 sequences are SGHRS and YFSETQ. CDR3 DNA: TGCGCCAGCAGCTTGGGCCCCCCAGGGGCTAACTATGGCTACACCTTC. This gives the protein CASSLGPPGANYGYTF.

The gene calls are TRBV10-3 and TRBJ1-1; 9 nucleotides line up with TRBD1. Germline V gene data show CDR1 as ENHRY and CDR2 as SYGVKD. J gave up 1 base and V 6 bases, and 3 bases lay outside the gene matches. This CDR3 is 14 amino acids long. The CDR3 loop is CAISWDRENTEAFF. The CDR3 DNA is TGTGCCATCAGCTGGGACAGGGAGAACACTGAAGCTTTCTTT.

The chain couples TRBV2 to TRBJ2-5, with 9 bases lining up with TRBD1. V trimming: 5 bases; J trimming: 5 bases; junction bases outside the gene matches: 6. Germline-derived CDR1 and CDR2 are SNHLY and FYNNEI. The CDR3 has 14 amino acids. The CDR3 loop reads CASSQQGAQETQYF. The CDR3, as DNA: TGTGCCAGCAGTCAACAGGGGGCGCAGGAGACCCAGTACTTC.

This clone was detected a few times. The V gene is TRBV6-5, the J gene TRBJ1-5, with no clear D. The CDR3 runs to 14 residues. The germline gives CDR1 MNHEY, CDR2 SVGAGI. With 3 bases removed from V and 0 bases from J, the gap between germline ends came to 6 bases. The CDR3 is CASSYSSSNQPQHF. The CDR3 bases are TGTGCCAGCAGTTATTCGAGTAGCAATCAGCCCCAGCATTTT.

The V and J genes are TRBV28 and TRBJ2-1; 9 bases map to TRBD2. The V segment lost 5 bases and the J segment 4 bases; nucleotides outside the gene matches: 0. This CDR3 comprises 13 residues. Germline CDR1 reads MDHEN; CDR2 reads SYDVKM. The DNA of the CDR3 is TGTGCCAGCAGTAGCGGGAGGTACAATGAGCAGTTCTTC. This gives the protein CASSSGRYNEQFF.

This clone came up a few times. The identical CDR3 is also encoded by other nucleotide sequences in the sample. The chain uses TRBV27 and TRBJ1-5; D not resolved. The CDR3 has 12 amino acids. Between the trimmed V and J ends, which lost 3 bases and 7 bases, there was a span of 7 bases. CDR1 is MNHEY, CDR2 SMNVEV, per germline (reference sequence). The CDR3 bases are TGTGCCAGCAGTTTTAGAGGACAGCCCCAGCATTTT. Protein sequence: CASSFRGQPQHF.

The chain carries TRBV21-1 and TRBJ1-4; the D call of TRBD1 is as the table states it, not checked on the DNA. TRBV21-1 is flagged as a pseudogene. The CDR3 extends over 16 amino acids. CDR3 bases: TGTGCCAGCAGCAAATTACGAAGGGACACGGGGTCGAAACTGTTTTTT. Amino acids: CASSKLRRDTGSKLFF.

V and J are TRBV6-5 and TRBJ1-2, with 8 bases lining up with TRBD1. Per germline, CDR1 MNHEY and CDR2 SVGAGI. Germline trimming cut 4 bases from V and 4 bases from J; bases unmatched to any gene: 8. There are 15 residues in the CDR3. The CDR3 reads CASSLSRTGTYGYTF. In DNA, the CDR3 is TGTGCCAGCAGTTTGTCCAGGACAGGGACCTATGGCTACACCTTC.

V usage is TRBV28 and J usage is TRBJ2-1; possibly TRBD1 for D (5 bases). The germline V and J ends were trimmed by 6 bases and 3 bases, with 9 bases remaining between them. Germline V gene lookup returns CDR1 MDHEN and CDR2 SYDVKM. This CDR3 comprises 13 residues. The CDR3 reads CASSLTVYNEQFF. The CDR3 region has the DNA TGTGCCAGCAGCCTGACAGTCTACAATGAGCAGTTCTTC.

The CDR3 spells CASSPLKPYGYTF. The CDR3 DNA is TGTGCCAGCTCACCACTGAAGCCCTATGGCTACACCTTC. V is TRBV18 and J is TRBJ1-2; D is undetermined. This CDR3 spans 13 amino acids. The germline gives CDR1 KGHSH, CDR2 LQKENI. Between the trimmed V and J ends, which lost 1 base and 4 bases, there was a span of 7 bases.

The J gene is TRBJ2-7, the V gene TRBV27, with TRBD1 identical over 8 bases. The germline V gene encodes CDR1 MNHEY and CDR2 SMNVEV (reference sequence). V was pared by 3 bases and J by 6 bases, with 4 bases of the junction left unmatched. The CDR3 runs 13 residues. This CDR3 reads CASSFGQGAEQYF. The DNA for the CDR3 is TGTGCCAGCAGTTTTGGACAGGGAGCCGAGCAGTACTTC.

This clone was counted once. This sequence joins TRBV6-4 and TRBJ2-5; D is undetermined. V lost 3 bases and J lost 2, with 7 bases in between. The CDR3 consists of 13 residues. CDR1 MRHNA and CDR2 SNTAGT come from the germline V gene. The CDR3 loop is CASSETDQETQYF. The DNA for the CDR3 is TGTGCCAGCAGTGAGACTGATCAAGAGACCCAGTACTTC.

The chain couples TRBV28 to TRBJ1-4; no firm D call. Between the trimmed V and J ends, which lost 11 bases and 10 bases, there was a span of 14 bases. The germline CDR1 and CDR2 sequences are MDHEN and SYDVKM. The CDR3 consists of 11 residues. CDR3 bases: TGTGCCCTGGGATTACGGGGAAAACTGTTTTTT. Translation gives CALGLRGKLFF. Together with reference TRBV28 and TRBJ1-4, the CDR3 gives the full variable domain: DVKVTQSSRYLVKRTGEKVFLECVQDMDHENMFWYRQDPGLGLRLIYFSYDVKMKEKGDIPEGYSVSREKKERFSLILESASTNQTSMYLCALGLRGKLFFGSGTQLSVL.

This clone was picked up a small number of times. The genes are TRBV19 and TRBJ1-1; 7 bases fit TRBD1. The germline V gene has CDR1 LNHDA and CDR2 SQIVND (reference sequence). V gave up 3 bases and J gave up 4 bases; unmatched junction bases: 5. The CDR3 has 14 residues. CDR3: CASSMAQGGTEAFF. Written as DNA, the CDR3 is TGTGCCAGTAGTATGGCCCAGGGGGGCACTGAAGCTTTCTTT. Based on the CDR3 plus reference TRBV19 and TRBJ1-1, the full variable domain is DGGITQSPKYLFRKEGQNVTLSCEQNLNHDAMYWYRQDPGQGLRLIYYSQIVNDFQKGDIAEGYSVSREKKESFPLTVTSAQKNPTAFYLCASSMAQGGTEAFFGQGTRLTVV.

This clone showed up just once. The chain is built from TRBV3-1 (or the pseudogene TRBV3-2) and TRBJ2-1; 12 bases are a match to TRBD2. Looked up from germline, CDR1 is LGHDT and CDR2 is YNNKEL (reference sequence). The J segment lost 8 bases and the V segment lost 3 bases, leaving 8 bases of the junction unmatched. This CDR3 spans 16 amino acids. The CDR3 here is CASSQLLAGGFDEQFF. The CDR3 region has the DNA TGTGCCAGCAGCCAGCTACTAGCGGGGGGATTCGATGAGCAGTTCTTC.

The chain employs TRBV19 and TRBJ2-2; 9 bases match TRBD1. In germline, CDR1 is LNHDA, CDR2 SQIVND (reference sequence). The V gene end was trimmed by 4 bases and the J gene end by 2 bases; junction bases not matched to a gene: 5. The CDR3 consists of 16 residues. The CDR3: CASSRMDRGNTGELFF. The CDR3 coding sequence is TGTGCCAGTAGTAGGATGGACAGGGGCAACACCGGGGAGCTGTTTTTT. The variable domain in full, completed from reference TRBV19 and TRBJ2-2, reads DGGITQSPKYLFRKEGQNVTLSCEQNLNHDAMYWYRQDPGQGLRLIYYSQIVNDFQKGDIAEGYSVSREKKESFPLTVTSAQKNPTAFYLCASSRMDRGNTGELFFGEGSRLTVL.

The chain carries TRBV27 and TRBJ1-1; tentatively, D is TRBD1 (6 bases). This CDR3 has 13 residues. Trimming took 4 bases from V and 3 from J, leaving 9 bases between them. The germline V gene has CDR1 MNHEY and CDR2 SMNVEV (reference sequence). CDR3 loop: CASSSTGYTEAFF. The CDR3 DNA reads TGTGCCAGCAGTTCAACAGGGTACACTGAAGCTTTCTTT.

This clone was recorded a few times. The chain employs TRBV24-1 and TRBJ1-5; no reliable D call. Trimming removed 6 bases from V and 3 bases from J, with 11 bases in between. The CDR3 runs 14 residues. From germline, CDR1 is KGHDR and CDR2 SFDVKD. The CDR3 bases are TGTGCCACCAGTCATCGAGGGAACAATCAGCCCCAGCATTTT. This translates into CATSHRGNNQPQHF.

J is TRBJ1-1 and V is TRBV5-1; 7 bases line up with TRBD1. The CDR3 runs 14 residues. Germline V gene lookup returns CDR1 SGHRS and CDR2 YFSETQ. V lost 2 bases to trimming and J lost 1 base; unmatched junction nucleotides: 2. The CDR3, as DNA: TGCGCCAGCAGCTTTAGACAGGGGAACACTGAAGCTTTCTTT. It encodes CASSFRQGNTEAFF.

This rearrangement joins TRBV28 to TRBJ1-1; 8 bases are a match to TRBD1. V gave up 0 bases and J gave up 3 bases; unmatched junction bases: 0. Per germline, CDR1 MDHEN and CDR2 SYDVKM. The CDR3 has 14 residues. The CDR3 sequence: CASSLWTGDTEAFF. Written as DNA, the CDR3 is TGTGCCAGCAGTTTATGGACAGGGGACACTGAAGCTTTCTTT.

This chain links TRBV11-2 with TRBJ2-1, with unresolved D. CDR3 length equals 15 residues. The germline V and J ends were trimmed by 1 base and 5 bases, with 12 bases remaining between them. Germline lookup yields CDR1 SGHAT and CDR2 FQNNGV. The CDR3 DNA reads as TGTGCCAGCAGCTTAGCAGGCGCATTCAACAATGAGCAGTTCTTC. Protein: CASSLAGAFNNEQFF.

DNA of the CDR3: TGTGCCAGCATACGGGAAGGCTACACCTTC. Translating it yields CASIREGYTF. The V gene is TRBV2, the J gene TRBJ1-2; no firm D call. Germline V gene sequence: CDR1 SNHLY, CDR2 FYNNEI. The ends were cut back, 7 bases at V and 8 bases at J, with 8 bases in the middle. There are 10 residues in the CDR3.

The chain couples TRBV5-1 to TRBJ1-2, with TRBD1 matching over 8 bases. Germline trimming cut 4 bases from V and 7 bases from J; bases unmatched to any gene: 6. CDR1 is SGHRS, CDR2 YFSETQ, per germline. The CDR3 spans 13 residues. The CDR3 loop reads CASSLDRVAGYTF. The CDR3 DNA reads as TGCGCCAGCAGCCTGGACAGGGTGGCTGGCTACACCTTC.

A few counts support this clone. The chain joins TRBV27 to TRBJ2-7; perhaps TRBD1 as D (6 bases). The germline CDR1 and CDR2 sequences are MNHEY and SMNVEV (reference sequence). Deletions cut 4 bases from V and 3 bases from J, with 13 bases between. This CDR3 is 14 amino acids long. DNA for the CDR3: TGTGCCAGCAGTTGGGACACCCGGGGCTACGAGCAGTACTTC. Its protein is CASSWDTRGYEQYF.

The rearrangement uses TRBV6-6 and TRBJ1-1, with 7 bases that match TRBD1. Germline-derived CDR1 and CDR2 are MNHNY and SVGAGI (reference sequence). The CDR3 runs to 14 residues. Losses at the gene ends were 6 bases for V and 4 bases for J; bases not matched to a gene: 8. The CDR3 DNA sequence: TGTGCCAGCAGAGGGACAGAGGTAAGCACTGAAGCTTTCTTT. Translated: CASRGTEVSTEAFF.

The chain recombines TRBV7-2 with TRBJ2-1, with 12 bases aligning to TRBD2. V lost 1 base, J lost 4 bases, and 8 bases stayed unmatched. There are 18 residues in the CDR3. Germline CDR1 is SGHTA and CDR2 is FQGNSA. In DNA, the CDR3 is TGTGCCAGCAGCTTAGACCCCCGGACTAGCGGGACTTACAATGAGCAGTTCTTC. The encoded protein is CASSLDPRTSGTYNEQFF.

The CDR3 sequence: CASSEPGQGSYEQYF. The CDR3 nucleotides are TGTGCCAGCAGCGAACCGGGACAGGGGTCCTACGAGCAGTACTTC. The rearrangement uses TRBV7-9 and TRBJ2-7; 10 bases agree with TRBD1. Germline V gene lookup returns CDR1 SEHNR and CDR2 FQNEAQ (reference sequence). After removal of 5 bases from V and 1 base from J, the junction contained 5 bases not matched to a gene. This CDR3 comprises 15 residues.

The chain combines TRBV27 with TRBJ2-7, with 11 positions matching TRBD1. This CDR3 has 14 residues. CDR1 MNHEY and CDR2 SMNVEV come from the germline V gene (reference sequence). The junction had 5 bases not matched to a gene; V was cut back by 5 bases and J by 5 bases. CDR3 region: CASSPGTGGNEQYF. DNA for the CDR3: TGTGCCAGCAGTCCCGGGACAGGGGGTAACGAGCAGTACTTC.

CDR3 nucleotide sequence: TGTGCCACCAGCAGAGATCTCACAACAAATCAGCCCCAGCATTTT. Protein sequence: CATSRDLTTNQPQHF. The rearrangement links TRBV15 to TRBJ1-5; D gene uncertain. The germline V and J ends were trimmed by 0 bases and 4 bases, with 10 bases remaining between them. This CDR3 comprises 15 residues. Germline CDR1 reads LNHNV; CDR2 reads YYDKDF (reference sequence).